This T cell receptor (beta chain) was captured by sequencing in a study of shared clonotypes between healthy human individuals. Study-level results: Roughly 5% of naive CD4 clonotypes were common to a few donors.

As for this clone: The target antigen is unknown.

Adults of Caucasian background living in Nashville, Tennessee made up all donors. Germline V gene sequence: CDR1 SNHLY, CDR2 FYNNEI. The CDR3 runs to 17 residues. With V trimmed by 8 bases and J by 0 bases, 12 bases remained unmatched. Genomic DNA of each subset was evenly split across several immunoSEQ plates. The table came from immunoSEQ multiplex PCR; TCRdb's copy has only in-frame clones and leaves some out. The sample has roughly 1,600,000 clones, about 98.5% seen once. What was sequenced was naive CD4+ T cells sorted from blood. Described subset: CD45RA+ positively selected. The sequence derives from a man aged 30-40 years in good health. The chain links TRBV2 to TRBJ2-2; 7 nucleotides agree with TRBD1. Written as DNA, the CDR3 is TGTGCCAGCGTACAATGGGACAGACAAACGAACACCGGGGAGCTGTTTTTT. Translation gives CASVQWDRQTNTGELFF.